A single sample gave rise to the 28 T cell receptor beta chains below, sequenced in a study of blood T cell repertoires in COVID-19. Produced via immunoSEQ multiplex PCR; TCRdb's table is partial and in-frame only. In the table there are 210,000 or so clones, nearly 90% of which are singletons. The sample taken for sequencing was peripheral blood. The source of these receptors is a man aged 45-65 years with acute or convalescent COVID-19.

V is TRBV3-1 (or the pseudogene TRBV3-2) and J is TRBJ2-3; the match to TRBD2 covers 13 bases. The CDR3 is 17 residues long. The J segment lost 6 bases and the V segment lost 2 bases, leaving 8 bases of the junction unmatched. Germline values: CDR1 LGHDT, CDR2 YNNKEL (reference sequence). In DNA form, the CDR3 reads TGTGCCAGCAGCCAATCCGGACTAGCGGGAGACCCTGATACGCAGTATTTT. Its protein product is CASSQSGLAGDPDTQYF.

The chain uses TRBV2 and TRBJ1-2, with TRBD1 identical over 10 bases. The ends lost 2 bases at V and 7 bases at J; junction bases unmatched: 4. This CDR3 comprises 14 residues. CDR1 and CDR2 (germline): SNHLY, FYNNEI. Here the CDR3 DNA reads TGTGCCAGCAGTGAAATTGGACAGGGGGGTGGCTACACCTTC. The encoded protein is CASSEIGQGGGYTF.

This chain connects TRBV7-2 to TRBJ1-2, with 9 bases identical to TRBD1. Germline V gives CDR1 SGHTA, CDR2 FQGNSA. The V and J ends lost 7 bases and 6 bases, in that order; junction bases with no gene match: 9. This CDR3 is built from 14 residues. The CDR3 here is CASTPRDRVDGYTF. In DNA, the CDR3 is TGTGCCAGCACCCCCCGGGACAGGGTGGATGGCTACACCTTC.

CDR3 sequence (DNA): TGTGCCAGCAGTTTGACAGGGGGCGGCCTCTATGGCTACACCTTC. Its protein is CASSLTGGGLYGYTF. V is TRBV6-5 and J is TRBJ1-2, with 10 bases fitting TRBD1. Germline V lookup: CDR1 MNHEY, CDR2 SVGAGI. The CDR3 is 15 residues long. V lost 4 bases and J lost 4; bases outside the gene matches: 6.

Here the CDR3 DNA reads TGTGCCCCCCACGGGGGACCTACCTACAATGAGCAGTTCTTC. Protein product: CAPHGGPTYNEQFF. The chain has TRBV6-4 and TRBJ2-1; D perhaps matches TRBD2 (6 bases). In germline, CDR1 is MRHNA, CDR2 SNTAGT. V lost 11 bases and J 2 bases, leaving 16 bases between the germline ends. CDR3 size: 14 residues.

This clone was picked up a small number of times. The chain carries TRBV7-3 and TRBJ2-7, with 8 bases matching TRBD1. V lost 5 bases to trimming and J lost 2 bases; unmatched junction nucleotides: 8. The CDR3 covers 15 residues. Germline V gene sequence: CDR1 SGHTA, CDR2 FQGTGA. Written as DNA, the CDR3 is TGTGCCAGCAGCCTATCCGGGACAGGAGCCTACGAGCAGTACGTC. This translates into CASSLSGTGAYEQYV.

The V call is TRBV29-1, the J call TRBJ2-2; possibly TRBD2 for D (6 bases). V gave up 7 bases and J gave up 1 base, with 13 bases separating them. The CDR3 length is 14 residues. The V gene's germline CDR1 is SQVTM and CDR2 ANQGSEA. CDR3 amino acids: CSGRGRMNTGELFF. The CDR3 DNA follows: TGCAGCGGGAGGGGACGGATGAACACCGGGGAGCTGTTTTTT.

The rearrangement uses TRBV5-4 and TRBJ2-5, with TRBD2 identical over 9 bases. V was pared by 2 bases and J by 5 bases, with 7 bases of the junction left unmatched. CDR1 SGHNT and CDR2 YYREEE come from the germline V gene (reference sequence). This CDR3 spans 15 amino acids. The chain's CDR3 is CASSLTGTSRETQYF. Here the CDR3 DNA reads TGTGCCAGCAGCTTAACCGGGACTAGCAGGGAGACCCAGTACTTC.

The chain joins TRBV18 to TRBJ1-1; 8 nucleotides agree with TRBD1. V trimming: 6 bases; J trimming: 7 bases; junction bases outside the gene matches: 10. The germline V gene has CDR1 KGHSH and CDR2 LQKENI. This CDR3 comprises 14 residues. CDR3 residues: CASSPKQGDGEAFF. DNA of the CDR3: TGTGCCAGCTCGCCCAAACAGGGGGACGGTGAAGCTTTCTTT.

The chain uses TRBV19 and TRBJ2-3, with TRBD1 identical over 9 bases. The CDR3 spans 16 residues. Germline V CDR1 and CDR2: LNHDA, SQIVND (reference sequence). With 3 bases clipped from V and 4 bases from J, the junction kept 8 bases outside the gene matches. The CDR3 DNA reads as TGTGCCAGTAGTATCCACAGGGGGCGCGTGGCAGATACGCAGTATTTT. Its translation is CASSIHRGRVADTQYF.

The chain combines TRBV18 with TRBJ1-4; 9 bases are shared with TRBD1. This CDR3 comprises 15 residues. Losses at the gene ends were 6 bases for V and 4 bases for J; bases not matched to a gene: 6. Germline values: CDR1 KGHSH, CDR2 LQKENI. In nucleotides, the CDR3 is TGTGCCAGCTCGACCGGGACAGGGTATAATGAAAAACTGTTTTTT. Translating it yields CASSTGTGYNEKLFF.

The rearrangement uses TRBV6-2 or TRBV6-3 and TRBJ2-3; 7 positions match TRBD2. Looked up from germline, CDR1 is MNHEY and CDR2 is SVGEGT. This CDR3 contains 16 residues. V shed 6 bases and J 2 bases; nucleotides not matched to a gene: 11. The CDR3 spells CASSTPRGSVTDTQYF. The CDR3, as DNA: TGTGCCAGCAGCACCCCTCGCGGGAGTGTCACAGATACGCAGTATTTT.

The rearrangement joins TRBV27 to TRBJ1-6; the match to TRBD1 covers 10 bases. V lost 5 bases, J lost 1 base, and 5 bases stayed unmatched. The CDR3 runs to 17 residues. Germline V gene lookup returns CDR1 MNHEY and CDR2 SMNVEV (reference sequence). The CDR3 nucleotides read TGTGCCAGCAGTCCGCTGGGACAGGGGTCCTATAATTCACCCCTCCACTTT. It codes for CASSPLGQGSYNSPLHF.

The rearrangement joins TRBV3-1 (or the pseudogene TRBV3-2) to TRBJ2-5; unclear D gene. The germline CDR1 and CDR2 sequences are LGHDT and YNNKEL (reference sequence). There are 15 residues in the CDR3. V shed 0 bases and J shed 2 bases, with 10 bases lying between them. The CDR3 DNA is TGTGCCAGCAGCCAAGATGTGTGGCGGCAAGAGACCCAGTACTTC. It encodes CASSQDVWRQETQYF.

This chain connects TRBV29-1 to TRBJ2-2; 8 nucleotides match TRBD2. The J segment lost 3 bases and the V segment lost 7 bases, leaving 7 bases of the junction unmatched. The length of the CDR3 is 14 residues. In germline, CDR1 is SQVTM, CDR2 ANQGSEA. In DNA, the CDR3 is TGCAGCGGTAGGCAGCGGGGGTACACCGGGGAGCTGTTTTTT. This gives the protein CSGRQRGYTGELFF.

The V call is TRBV7-2, the J call TRBJ2-1, with 9 bases matching TRBD2. Germline assignment: CDR1 SGHTA and CDR2 FQGNSA. V dropped 1 base and J dropped 7; count of bases not matched to a gene: 2. The CDR3 contains 14 residues. CDR3 in amino acids: CASSLGGRGNEQFF. The CDR3 coding sequence is TGTGCCAGCAGCTTAGGCGGGAGGGGTAATGAGCAGTTCTTC.

The rearrangement links TRBV27 to TRBJ2-1, with 13 bases aligning to TRBD2. V trimming: 2 bases; J trimming: 7 bases; junction bases outside the gene matches: 2. CDR3 length: 15 residues. Germline V gene lookup returns CDR1 MNHEY and CDR2 SMNVEV (reference sequence). CDR3 coding DNA: TGTGCCAGCAGTTTACCGGGACTAGCGGGAAATGAGCAGTTCTTC. Its protein product is CASSLPGLAGNEQFF.

The genes are TRBV3-1 (or the pseudogene TRBV3-2) and TRBJ2-1, with 7 bases lining up with TRBD2. Germline assignment: CDR1 LGHDT and CDR2 YNNKEL (reference sequence). The CDR3 loop spans 16 amino acids. With V trimmed by 10 bases and J by 5 bases, 17 bases remained unmatched. The CDR3 DNA follows: TGTGCCACCGCCACCAGTATCCAGCGGGAAAACAATGAGCAGTTCTTC. Encoded protein: CATATSIQRENNEQFF.

The chain combines TRBV7-2 with TRBJ1-5, with D possibly being TRBD1 (5 bases). The CDR3 loop spans 14 amino acids. V was cut by 7 bases and J by 6 bases, with 16 bases left in between. Germline V lookup: CDR1 SGHTA, CDR2 FQGNSA. The CDR3 DNA reads TGTGCCAGCACCTCGGGGGGGGTTAGTCAGCCCCAGCATTTT. This codes for CASTSGGVSQPQHF. The full variable domain, in which reference TRBV7-2 and TRBJ1-5 provide the parts outside the CDR3, is GAGVSQSPSNKVTEKGKDVELRCDPISGHTALYWYRQSLGQGLEFLIYFQGNSAPDKSGLPSDRFSAERTGGSVSTLTIQRTQQEDSAVYLCASTSGGVSQPQHFGDGTRLSIL.

This sequence joins TRBV25-1 and TRBJ2-7; D may be TRBD2 (7 bases). This CDR3 contains 13 residues. The V and J ends lost 5 bases and 5 bases respectively, with 13 bases between them. The germline V gene has CDR1 MGHDK and CDR2 SYGVNS. This chain's CDR3 is CASSRGGGDEQYF. CDR3 bases: TGTGCCAGCAGTCGCGGGGGCGGGGACGAGCAGTACTTC.

The gene calls are TRBV28 and TRBJ2-1; D is undetermined. Trimming left V 5 bases short and J 2 bases short, with 13 bases between. The CDR3 has 15 residues. Germline values: CDR1 MDHEN, CDR2 SYDVKM. The chain's CDR3 is CASSRSKIAYNEQFF. CDR3 nucleotide sequence: TGTGCCAGCAGTCGTAGCAAAATCGCCTACAATGAGCAGTTCTTC.

J is TRBJ1-5 and V is TRBV6-2 or TRBV6-3; D not resolved. CDR1 is MNHEY, CDR2 SVGEGT, per germline. Trimming pared 0 bases from V and 12 bases from J, leaving 18 bases between. The CDR3 contains 15 residues. CDR3 loop: CASSYSHIAGGLQHF. The CDR3 DNA reads as TGTGCCAGCAGTTACTCCCATATTGCGGGAGGTCTCCAGCATTTT.

The J gene is TRBJ1-2, the V gene TRBV6-5; D possibly corresponds to TRBD1 (6 bases). The ends were cut back, 5 bases at V and 7 bases at J, with 14 bases in the middle. This CDR3 contains 13 residues. Germline-derived CDR1 and CDR2 are MNHEY and SVGAGI. Written as DNA, the CDR3 is TGTGCCAGCAGTCCGCCGGGGGGCAGTGGCTACACCTTC. Its protein product is CASSPPGGSGYTF.

The rearrangement uses TRBV10-3 and TRBJ1-4; D might be TRBD1 (5 bases). The V end lost 6 bases, the J end lost 8 bases, and 16 bases lay between the germline ends. The germline CDR1 and CDR2 sequences are ENHRY and SYGVKD. The CDR3 runs 14 residues. CDR3 nucleotide sequence: TGTGCCATCAGCTCAGGGTGGGGGGACGAAAAACTGTTTTTT. This translates into CAISSGWGDEKLFF.

V and J are TRBV5-4 and TRBJ2-2; D is perhaps TRBD2 (5 bases). The germline gives CDR1 SGHNT, CDR2 YYREEE (reference sequence). The CDR3 loop spans 15 amino acids. Trimming pared 3 bases from V and 4 bases from J, leaving 13 bases between. In DNA form, the CDR3 reads TGTGCCAGCAGCTCCGGCGGCGGAGGCACCGGGGAGCTGTTTTTT. Protein product: CASSSGGGGTGELFF.

V is TRBV11-2 and J is TRBJ1-2; weak D call: TRBD1 (6 bases). CDR1 is SGHAT and CDR2 is FQNNGV in the germline V gene. The CDR3 runs 15 residues. Trimming removed 3 bases at V and 2 bases at J, with 13 bases between. CDR3 in amino acids: CASSFSEGGNYGYTF. The CDR3 DNA reads TGTGCCAGCAGCTTCTCCGAGGGGGGGAACTATGGCTACACCTTC.

The chain carries TRBV5-6 and TRBJ1-1; D gene ambiguous. Per germline, CDR1 SGHDT and CDR2 YYEEEE. V shed 4 bases and J shed 0 bases, with 7 bases lying between them. This CDR3 has 13 amino acids. CDR3 coding DNA: TGTGCCAGCAGCCCCCCAGTGAACACTGAAGCTTTCTTT. Translating gives CASSPPVNTEAFF.

The chain carries TRBV9 and TRBJ1-1; perhaps TRBD1 as D (5 bases). V lost 0 bases and J lost 7, with 13 bases in between. The CDR3 length is 14 residues. Germline CDR1 and CDR2: SGDLS and YYNGEE. The CDR3 loop is CASSVGQGWSEAFF. CDR3 sequence (DNA): TGTGCCAGCAGCGTAGGGCAGGGATGGAGTGAAGCTTTCTTT.